Listed below are T cell receptor beta chains from one sample, sequenced in a study of T cell repertoires in cytomegalovirus infection. TCRdb re-analysed the reads in MiXCR, keeping a single row per CDR3 protein. Here the sample spans around 270,000 distinct CDR3 sequences, approximately 8.3% being singletons. Sequences were obtained from PBMCs. Source of these receptors: a human donor in good health (CMV status not recorded). Some clones in this sample may be carry-over from other donors' samples. CDR3s include the opening cysteine and the closing phenylalanine or tryptophan. Clone size is not always given. Where it is, it says once, few, many or a class for expanded clones.

many	TRBV2	CASSEQASTGSPLHF
many	TRBV7-2	CASSLDRSDTQYF
.	TRBV28	CASSPWTSSTDTQYF
few	TRBV6-2/TRBV6-3	CASSPGQDYNQPQHF
.	TRBV12-5	CASGLAGTKNTGELFF
.	TRBV9	CASSVEVAGNAGELFF
many	TRBV14	CASSLQGVPTNEQFF
many	TRBV7-2	CASSLMRLALQETQYF
.	TRBV19	CASSLAGMGEQYF
many	TRBV11-3	CASSVGTSTDTQYF
many	TRBV7-2	CASSLAPGAGPETQYF
many	TRBV14	CASSQRFPPSYEQYF
many	TRBV7-2	CASNLQGPQETQYF
many	TRBV12-3/TRBV12-4	CASRIAGGHEQFF
.	TRBV6-5	CASSYSIWRVGGGANVLTF
.	TRBV29-1	CSVGIGGIDTQYF
many	TRBV7-2	CASSSPAGAIYEQYF
few	TRBV6-2/TRBV6-3	CASSTSGGTPAGDTQYF
.	TRBV19	CASSQPSGSGNQPQHF
many	TRBV7-2	CASSLAVQVVQYF
.	TRBV7-8	CATSGRMNTEAFF
few	TRBV12-3/TRBV12-4	CAAGTGGTGELFF
few	TRBV12-3/TRBV12-4	CASSLIGGAGGYTF
many	TRBV7-2	CASSLARGGGDTQYF
many	TRBV7-8	CASSLPGRTNTGELFF
.	TRBV28	CASSFTRTEAFF
few	TRBV7-3	CASSDGGYNTEAFF
.	TRBV10-3	CAISEGSFSGANVLTF
many	TRBV7-2	CASSSPQLLETQYF
.	TRBV6-6	CASSQGNTAGNQPQHF
few	TRBV5-1	CASRTVGALVQETQYF
many	TRBV7-6	CASSRNRGREAFF
many	TRBV7-2	CASTPGGTRASPLHF
few	TRBV6-2/TRBV6-3	CASSYSSRAWGAAAYEQYF
few	TRBV7-2	CASSFSTSGLSTDTQYF
many	TRBV7-2	CASSLVGEQFF
few	TRBV10-3	CAISSYEKGNPLEQYF
many	TRBV7-9	CASSRDRESYEQYF
.	TRBV6-2/TRBV6-3	CASSSHRVSGANVLTF
many	TRBV7-9	CASSPGVSNSPLHF
many	TRBV19	CASSMSSGARTGELFF
few	TRBV11-2	CASSPRGPQETQYF
few	TRBV5-5	CASSLDTNEQFF
.	TRBV20-1	CSAREWTSAHNEQFF
many	TRBV7-2	CASSLVNSGLPDTGELFF
.	TRBV14	CASSQDLPPWLTGTGELFF
many	TRBV6-1	CASKTGASSYEQYF
many	TRBV20-1	CSASQAGGVPQYF
many	TRBV28	CASSSPGLAGGPSAEQYF
many	TRBV4-3	CASGLELADTQYF
few	TRBV7-2	CASSLGREWNEQFF
many	TRBV7-6	CASSQTGLNEQFF
many	TRBV7-1	CASSSTESGNTIYF
many	TRBV4-3	CASSQDTGGPNNEQFF
many	TRBV7-8	CASSSARVPNYGYTF
many	TRBV6-2/TRBV6-3	CASSYHIAYGNQPQHF
many	TRBV19	CASSSRLAGAVGELFF
many	TRBV7-2	CASSLDPQGATNSPLHF
many	TRBV14	CASSQVPRTPAGGYTF